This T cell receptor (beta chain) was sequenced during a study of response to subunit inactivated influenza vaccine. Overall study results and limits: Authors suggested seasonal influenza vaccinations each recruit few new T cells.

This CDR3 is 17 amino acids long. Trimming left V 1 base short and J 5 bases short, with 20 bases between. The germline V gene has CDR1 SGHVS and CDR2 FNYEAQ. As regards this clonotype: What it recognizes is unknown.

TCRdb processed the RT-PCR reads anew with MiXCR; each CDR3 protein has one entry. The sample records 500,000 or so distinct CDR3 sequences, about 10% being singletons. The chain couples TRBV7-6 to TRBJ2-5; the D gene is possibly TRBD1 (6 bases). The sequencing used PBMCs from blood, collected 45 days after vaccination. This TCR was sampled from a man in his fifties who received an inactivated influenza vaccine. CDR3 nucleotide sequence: TGTGCCAGCAGCTTAGAGGCAGGGGAAGGATTCGGGGAGACCCAGTACTTC. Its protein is CASSLEAGEGFGETQYF.